These 11 T cell receptor beta chains originate from one sample sequenced in a study of blood T cell repertoires in COVID-19 (TCRdb year 2020). The library was generated by the immunoSEQ multiplex PCR assay. TCRdb took this table from immuneACCESS and kept in-frame rearrangements with V and J called. Such tables lack part of the clones; where checked against another copy, unresolved V genes explain under half of the gap, and the rest is unexplained. In this sample the table shows about 300,000 clones, roughly 90% of which occur a single time. The ten largest account for roughly 2.9% of the sample. The source material was PBMCs or T cells enriched from blood (not recorded which). The origin of the receptors is a woman aged 45-65 years who had been exposed to COVID-19.

The chain carries TRBV29-1 and TRBJ2-1, with D possibly TRBD2 on 5 matching bases. Per the germline V gene, CDR1 is SQVTM and CDR2 is ANQGSEA. This CDR3 is 13 amino acids long. DNA of the CDR3: TGCAGTCCCGCCGGGGAAAGGGACAATGAGCAGTTCTTC. Amino acid sequence: CSPAGERDNEQFF.

This clone occurred once. The chain combines TRBV5-5 with TRBJ1-5; 8 nucleotides agree with TRBD1. The CDR3 covers 15 residues. Germline values: CDR1 SGHKS, CDR2 YYEKEE (reference sequence). V trimming: 0 bases; J trimming: 6 bases; junction bases outside the gene matches: 5. CDR3 in DNA: TGTGCCAGCAGCTTGGGGCCAGGGGGCAGTCAGCCCCAGCATTTT. Protein: CASSLGPGGSQPQHF. Full variable domain (outside the CDR3, taken from reference TRBV5-5 and TRBJ1-5): DAGVTQSPTHLIKTRGQQVTLRCSPISGHKSVSWYQQVLGQGPQFIFQYYEKEERGRGNFPDRFSARQFPNYSSELNVNALLLGDSALYLCASSLGPGGSQPQHFGDGTRLSIL.

This sequence joins TRBV5-6 and TRBJ1-1; D is uncertain. Germline V gene data show CDR1 as SGHDT and CDR2 as YYEEEE. CDR3 size: 12 residues. The V end was cut by 7 bases, the J end by 0 bases, with 7 bases between. The CDR3 is CASAVMNTEAFF. As DNA, the CDR3 is TGTGCCAGCGCGGTCATGAACACTGAAGCTTTCTTT.

The chain recombines TRBV19 with TRBJ2-3; a possible D gene is TRBD1 (6 bases). V shed 6 bases and J shed 2 bases, with 12 bases lying between them. CDR1 is LNHDA, CDR2 SQIVND, per germline (reference sequence). This CDR3 has 14 amino acids. The CDR3 nucleotides read TGTGCCAGTAGGAAACAGGGTGCCACAGATACGCAGTATTTT. Residues: CASRKQGATDTQYF.

V is TRBV10-3 and J is TRBJ1-1, with D possibly matching TRBD1 (6 bases). With 7 bases removed from V and 6 bases from J, the gap between germline ends came to 9 bases. This CDR3 is 11 amino acids long. Germline CDR1 is ENHRY and CDR2 is SYGVKD. CDR3 residues: CAIIAGAEAFF. Written as DNA, the CDR3 is TGTGCCATCATTGCAGGGGCTGAAGCTTTCTTT.

The CDR3 bases are TGTGCCAGCAGTTCCAACAGGGGGGATACCTACGAGCAGTACTTC. It translates to CASSSNRGDTYEQYF. J is TRBJ2-7 and V is TRBV2, with 8 bases matching TRBD1. Per germline, CDR1 SNHLY and CDR2 FYNNEI. This CDR3 comprises 15 residues. The ends lost 5 bases at V and 2 bases at J; junction bases unmatched: 8.

CDR3 DNA sequence: TGTGCCAGCAGTCACTCCCCTACGAGCGGGGGGGCCTACAATGAGCAGTTCTTC. The encoded protein is CASSHSPTSGGAYNEQFF. The gene calls are TRBV13 and TRBJ2-1, with TRBD2 matching 10 bases. Germline V gene sequence: CDR1 PRHDT, CDR2 FYEKMQ (reference sequence). V was clipped by 6 bases and J by 2 bases; unmatched bases: 13. The CDR3 consists of 18 residues.

The genes are TRBV5-1 and TRBJ2-1; no reliable D call. V was cut by 0 bases and J by 5 bases, with 9 bases left in between. The CDR3 has 14 amino acids. Germline assignment: CDR1 SGHRS and CDR2 YFSETQ. CDR3 sequence: CASSLGPRDNEQFF. In DNA form, the CDR3 reads TGCGCCAGCAGCTTGGGCCCCCGGGACAATGAGCAGTTCTTC.

The chain uses TRBV30 and TRBJ2-5; D may be TRBD1 (5 bases). The germline CDR1 and CDR2 sequences are GTSNPN and SVGIG (reference sequence). V was shortened by 2 bases and J by 2 bases, with 6 bases between the two germline ends. This CDR3 comprises 12 residues. For the CDR3, the DNA is TGTGCCTGGAGTAGGGGACAAGAGACCCAGTACTTC. Translated: CAWSRGQETQYF.

The rearrangement links TRBV20-1 to TRBJ2-7; 9 positions agree with TRBD1. From germline, CDR1 is DFQATT and CDR2 SNEGSKA (reference sequence). V shed 3 bases, J shed 4 bases, and the junction held 4 bases outside the gene matches. The CDR3 has 13 residues. The CDR3 sequence is CSASGDRVYEQYF. CDR3 DNA sequence: TGCAGTGCTAGTGGGGACAGGGTATACGAGCAGTACTTC.

This chain connects TRBV7-8 to TRBJ1-5; D perhaps matches TRBD1 (5 bases). The CDR3 is 16 amino acids. Trimming pared 1 base from V and 5 bases from J, leaving 15 bases between. Germline CDR1 reads SGHVS; CDR2 reads FQNEAQ. CDR3 residues: CASSLGGRAFHQPQHF. The DNA for the CDR3 is TGTGCCAGCAGCTTAGGTGGCAGGGCTTTTCATCAGCCCCAGCATTTT.